These T cell receptor beta chains were read from a single sample in a study of shared clonotypes between healthy human individuals. Data came from immunoSEQ multiplex PCR; TCRdb stores just in-frame clones and leaves some out. The profile shows 2 million to 2.5 million clones, more than 80% of them singletons. Sample: naive CD4+ T cells from PBMCs. These receptor sequences come from a man aged 18 to 29 in good health. Some clones in this sample may be carry-over from other donors' samples. Each CDR3 is given with its conserved first and last residue. Fields, in order: clone size, V gene, D gene, J gene, CDR3 protein, CDR3 DNA. D genes are given only for firm matches. Clone size is stated in some rows and not others, as once, few, many or a class when expanded.

clone size: -; V gene: TRBV4-1; D gene: -; J gene: TRBJ1-2; CDR3 protein: CASSQGRTLYGYTF; CDR3 DNA: TGCGCCAGCAGCCAAGGGAGGACCCTTTATGGCTACACCTTC
clone size: -; V gene: TRBV11-2; D gene: TRBD1; J gene: TRBJ2-7; CDR3 protein: CASSLAGQGANEQYF; CDR3 DNA: TGTGCCAGCAGCCTAGCCGGACAGGGGGCCAACGAGCAGTACTTC
clone size: -; V gene: TRBV7-3; D gene: TRBD2; J gene: TRBJ2-2; CDR3 protein: CASSLIAGVDTGELFF; CDR3 DNA: TGTGCCAGCAGCTTAATAGCGGGAGTTGACACCGGGGAGCTGTTTTTT
clone size: -; V gene: TRBV21-1; D gene: -; J gene: TRBJ1-1; CDR3 protein: CASSRGGLFTEAFF; CDR3 DNA: TGTGCCAGCAGCAGGGGTGGGCTTTTTACTGAAGCTTTCTTT
clone size: -; V gene: TRBV5-1; D gene: -; J gene: TRBJ2-7; CDR3 protein: CASSRTKVDWTEQYF; CDR3 DNA: TGCGCCAGCAGCCGGACTAAAGTTGACTGGACCGAGCAGTACTTC
clone size: -; V gene: TRBV4-3; D gene: -; J gene: TRBJ2-7; CDR3 protein: CASSHRDGGGGGVYEQYF; CDR3 DNA: TGCGCCAGCAGCCATCGAGACGGGGGCGGCGGAGGGGTCTACGAGCAGTACTTC
clone size: -; V gene: TRBV5-1; D gene: -; J gene: TRBJ2-7; CDR3 protein: CASSLSRDPRLVEQYF; CDR3 DNA: TGCGCCAGCAGCTTGAGCCGGGACCCGAGATTGGTGGAGCAGTACTTC
clone size: -; V gene: TRBV25-1; D gene: -; J gene: TRBJ1-6; CDR3 protein: CASSTGINNSPLHF; CDR3 DNA: TGTGCCAGCAGTACGGGTATTAATAATTCACCCCTCCACTTT
clone size: -; V gene: TRBV5-1; D gene: -; J gene: TRBJ1-5; CDR3 protein: CASRAMGGVNQPQHF; CDR3 DNA: TGCGCCAGCAGGGCGATGGGGGGCGTCAATCAGCCCCAGCATTTT
clone size: -; V gene: TRBV6-1; D gene: -; J gene: TRBJ2-6; CDR3 protein: CASGPFSGANVLTF; CDR3 DNA: TGTGCCAGCGGACCATTCTCTGGGGCCAACGTCCTGACTTTC
clone size: -; V gene: TRBV19; D gene: -; J gene: TRBJ2-7; CDR3 protein: CASSTRVPSYEQYF; CDR3 DNA: TGTGCCAGTAGTACCCGTGTGCCCTCCTACGAGCAGTACTTC
clone size: -; V gene: TRBV6-1; D gene: -; J gene: TRBJ2-2; CDR3 protein: CASSEGRGWNGELFF; CDR3 DNA: TGTGCCAGCAGTGAAGGAAGGGGTTGGAACGGGGAGCTGTTTTTT
clone size: few; V gene: TRBV7-3; D gene: -; J gene: TRBJ1-1; CDR3 protein: CASSLSGGSTEAFF; CDR3 DNA: TGTGCCAGCAGCTTATCCGGGGGGTCCACTGAAGCTTTCTTT
clone size: -; V gene: TRBV30; D gene: -; J gene: TRBJ2-1; CDR3 protein: CAWSGGRDNEQFF; CDR3 DNA: TGTGCCTGGAGTGGAGGGCGCGACAATGAGCAGTTCTTC
clone size: -; V gene: TRBV7-3; D gene: TRBD2; J gene: TRBJ2-1; CDR3 protein: CASSAGTSGSDEQFF; CDR3 DNA: TGTGCCAGCAGCGCCGGGACTAGCGGGAGCGATGAGCAGTTCTTC
clone size: -; V gene: TRBV5-1; D gene: TRBD2; J gene: TRBJ2-1; CDR3 protein: CASSPGLAGYNEQFF; CDR3 DNA: TGCGCCAGCTCCCCAGGGCTAGCGGGATACAATGAGCAGTTCTTC
clone size: -; V gene: TRBV6-5; D gene: TRBD1; J gene: TRBJ1-2; CDR3 protein: CASKRLPGGYGYTF; CDR3 DNA: TGTGCCTCCAAGCGACTCCCAGGGGGGTATGGCTACACCTTC
clone size: -; V gene: TRBV7-2; D gene: -; J gene: TRBJ1-5; CDR3 protein: CASSPGGARNQPQHF; CDR3 DNA: TGTGCCAGCAGCCCGGGGGGGGCCCGCAATCAGCCCCAGCATTTT
clone size: -; V gene: TRBV5-6; D gene: -; J gene: TRBJ2-7; CDR3 protein: CASKPIGDSYEQYF; CDR3 DNA: TGTGCCAGCAAACCGATAGGGGATAGCTACGAGCAGTACTTC
clone size: -; V gene: TRBV7-9; D gene: -; J gene: TRBJ2-1; CDR3 protein: CASSLALFVAGNEQFF; CDR3 DNA: TGTGCCAGCAGCTTAGCGCTCTTCGTAGCAGGAAATGAGCAGTTCTTC
clone size: -; V gene: TRBV19; D gene: -; J gene: TRBJ2-1; CDR3 protein: CASSFPRGEQFF; CDR3 DNA: TGTGCCAGTAGTTTCCCTCGGGGCGAGCAGTTCTTC
clone size: -; V gene: TRBV18; D gene: -; J gene: TRBJ1-1; CDR3 protein: CASSPPVVNTEAFF; CDR3 DNA: TGTGCCAGCTCACCACCGGTAGTGAACACTGAAGCTTTCTTT
clone size: -; V gene: TRBV7-8; D gene: TRBD2; J gene: TRBJ2-3; CDR3 protein: CASSGGVTSTDTQYF; CDR3 DNA: TGTGCCAGCAGCGGGGGGGTTACTAGCACAGATACGCAGTATTTT